This T cell receptor (beta chain) was sequenced in a study of Ad26.COV2.S vaccination and SARS-CoV-2 variants. Treatment indicated: some 19 received Ad26.COV2.S at low or high dose, single or two shots; five or six received placebo; per-sample allocation not given. Following the first vaccine or placebo injection, samples were taken on day 63. Clones were sequenced by immunoSEQ multiplex PCR, and TCRdb holds only the in-frame ones, with some missing. This table holds roughly 700,000 clones, about 89% found once. The CDR3 is made up of 15 amino acids. Trimming removed 0 bases from V and 10 bases from J; junction bases left unmatched: 5. In germline, CDR1 is LGHDT, CDR2 YNNKEL (reference sequence).

Here the sequenced sample was peripheral blood, taken in a trial of Ad26.COV2.S vaccine versus placebo. The sequence came from a person between 18 and 59 years old who received the Ad26.COV2.S COVID-19 vaccine or a placebo. The chain combines TRBV3-1 (or the pseudogene TRBV3-2) with TRBJ1-6; 8 bases align to TRBD1. CDR3: CASSQEWTGRSPLHF. The CDR3 DNA reads as TGTGCCAGCAGCCAAGAATGGACAGGGCGGTCACCCCTCCACTTT.